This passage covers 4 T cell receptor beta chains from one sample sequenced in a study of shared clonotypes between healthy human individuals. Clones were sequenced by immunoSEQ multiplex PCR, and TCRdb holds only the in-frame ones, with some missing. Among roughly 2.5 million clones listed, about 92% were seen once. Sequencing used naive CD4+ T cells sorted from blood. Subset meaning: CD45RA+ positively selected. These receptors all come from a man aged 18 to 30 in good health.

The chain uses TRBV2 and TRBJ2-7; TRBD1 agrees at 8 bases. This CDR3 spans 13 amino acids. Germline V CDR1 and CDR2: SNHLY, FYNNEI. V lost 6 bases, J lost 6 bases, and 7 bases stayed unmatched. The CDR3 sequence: CASSATGVGEQYF. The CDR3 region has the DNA TGTGCCAGCAGCGCGACAGGGGTGGGCGAGCAGTACTTC.

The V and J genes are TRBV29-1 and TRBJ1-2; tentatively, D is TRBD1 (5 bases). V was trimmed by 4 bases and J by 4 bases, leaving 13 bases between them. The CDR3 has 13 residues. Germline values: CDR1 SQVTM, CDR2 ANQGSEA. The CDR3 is CSVGLGGLYGYTF. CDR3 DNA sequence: TGCAGCGTTGGGCTCGGGGGTCTCTATGGCTACACCTTC.

The CDR3 DNA reads as TGTGCCAGCAGTGACAGACGTTACAATATAATCACCGGGGAGCTGTTTTTT. Translating it yields CASSDRRYNIITGELFF. The rearrangement joins TRBV6-1 to TRBJ2-2; D gene unclear. The V and J ends lost 3 bases and 4 bases respectively, with 18 bases between them. Per germline, CDR1 MNHNS and CDR2 SASEGT. This CDR3 is built from 17 residues.

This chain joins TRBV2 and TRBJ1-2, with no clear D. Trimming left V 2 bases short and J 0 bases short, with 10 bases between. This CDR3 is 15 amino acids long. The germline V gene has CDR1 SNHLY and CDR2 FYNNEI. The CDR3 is CASSEKTSPNYGYTF. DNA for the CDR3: TGTGCCAGCAGTGAAAAAACCTCCCCTAACTATGGCTACACCTTC.